This TCR beta chain was found in a study of response to subunit inactivated influenza vaccine. Broader study findings: Authors suggested that a seasonal influenza vaccination recruits few new T cells each time.

This clonotype was seen a few times. Its specificity is unknown. Each CDR3 protein gets one entry after TCRdb re-called the RT-PCR reads with MiXCR. The sample holds more than 450,000 distinct CDR3 sequences, about 12% seen once. Deletions cut 6 bases from V and 2 bases from J, with 11 bases between. This CDR3 spans 14 amino acids. Germline CDR1 MNHNS, CDR2 SASEGT. This chain connects TRBV6-1 to TRBJ2-1, with D perhaps matching TRBD2 (5 bases). The TCR sequence derives from a man aged 50 or older who received an inactivated influenza vaccine. The material was PBMCs from blood, obtained on the day of vaccination. This CDR3 is CASRREQAYNEQFF. CDR3 nucleotides: TGTGCCAGCAGACGGGAACAAGCCTACAATGAGCAGTTCTTC.